This T cell receptor (beta chain) was captured by sequencing in a study of blood T cell repertoires in COVID-19. At the level of the study: Some COVID-19 samples were acute and others convalescent; all came from the United States, Italy and Spain. The cDNA or gDNA used as material had been derived from T cells, B-cell-depleted T cells, or PBMCs.

Trimming stripped 4 bases from V and 1 base from J, with 7 bases between. Germline V lookup: CDR1 SQVTM, CDR2 ANQGSEA. The CDR3 loop spans 12 amino acids. Under the authors' procedure: Reference gene primer amplification in the assay estimated nucleated cell counts. Some clones are missing from TCRdb's copy, which holds only in-frame ones; the method was immunoSEQ multiplex PCR. Clone size and the V and J calls come from that table; the DNA yielded D and trimming. The profile shows about 200,000 clones, approximately 88% of them singletons. The sequenced sample was peripheral blood. The clonotype was recovered from a man in his forties or fifties with acute or convalescent COVID-19. This rearrangement joins TRBV29-1 to TRBJ1-2; D gene uncertain. In DNA form, the CDR3 reads TGCAGCGTTGGCCAGGATAACTATGGCTACACCTTC. Translation: CSVGQDNYGYTF. The whole variable domain, remainder taken from reference TRBV29-1 and TRBJ1-2, is SAVISQKPSRDICQRGTSLTIQCQVDSQVTMMFWYRQQPGQSLTLIATANQGSEATYESGFVIDKFPISRPNLTFSTLTVSNMSPEDSSIYLCSVGQDNYGYTFGSGTRLTVV.